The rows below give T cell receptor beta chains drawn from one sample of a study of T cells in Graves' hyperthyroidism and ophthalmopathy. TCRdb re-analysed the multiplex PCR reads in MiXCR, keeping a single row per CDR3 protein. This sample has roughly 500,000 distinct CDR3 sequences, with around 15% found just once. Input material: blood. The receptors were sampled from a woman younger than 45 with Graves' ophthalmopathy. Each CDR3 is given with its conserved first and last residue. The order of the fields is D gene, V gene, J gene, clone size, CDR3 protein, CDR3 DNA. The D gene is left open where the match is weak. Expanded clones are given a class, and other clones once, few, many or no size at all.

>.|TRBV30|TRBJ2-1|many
CAWINVGPGRADEQFF
TGTGCCTGGATAAATGTGGGACCAGGGAGAGCGGATGAGCAGTTCTTC
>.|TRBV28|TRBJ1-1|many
CASSLGGGTHTEAFF
TGTGCCAGCAGTTTAGGGGGTGGGACTCACACTGAAGCTTTCTTT
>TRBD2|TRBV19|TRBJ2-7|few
CASSMQLAGGYEQYF
TGTGCCAGTAGTATGCAACTAGCGGGAGGCTACGAGCAGTACTTC
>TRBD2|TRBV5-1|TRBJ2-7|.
CASGLGGRQYF
TGCGCCAGCGGCTTGGGCGGGAGGCAGTACTTC
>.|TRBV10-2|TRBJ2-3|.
CASSELPTDTQYF
TGCGCCAGCAGTGAGTTACCCACAGATACGCAGTATTTT
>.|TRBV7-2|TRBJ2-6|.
CASSTLYGGANVLTF
TGTGCCAGCAGTACACTCTACGGTGGGGCCAACGTCCTGACTTTC
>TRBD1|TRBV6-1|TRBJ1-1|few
CASSYLNMPGGTEAFF
TGTGCCAGCAGCTACCTGAATATGCCAGGGGGCACTGAAGCTTTCTTT
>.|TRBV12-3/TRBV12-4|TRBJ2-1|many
CASSLPLRDSYNEQFF
TGTGCCAGCAGCCTCCCTTTGCGGGACTCCTACAATGAGCAGTTCTTC
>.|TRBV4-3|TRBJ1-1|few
CASSQDARLHPTEAFF
TGCGCCAGCAGCCAAGATGCACGTCTCCATCCCACTGAAGCTTTCTTT
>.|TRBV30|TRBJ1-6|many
CAWSVREYGEGYSPLHF
TGTGCCTGGAGTGTAAGGGAGTACGGGGAAGGTTATTCACCCCTCCACTTT